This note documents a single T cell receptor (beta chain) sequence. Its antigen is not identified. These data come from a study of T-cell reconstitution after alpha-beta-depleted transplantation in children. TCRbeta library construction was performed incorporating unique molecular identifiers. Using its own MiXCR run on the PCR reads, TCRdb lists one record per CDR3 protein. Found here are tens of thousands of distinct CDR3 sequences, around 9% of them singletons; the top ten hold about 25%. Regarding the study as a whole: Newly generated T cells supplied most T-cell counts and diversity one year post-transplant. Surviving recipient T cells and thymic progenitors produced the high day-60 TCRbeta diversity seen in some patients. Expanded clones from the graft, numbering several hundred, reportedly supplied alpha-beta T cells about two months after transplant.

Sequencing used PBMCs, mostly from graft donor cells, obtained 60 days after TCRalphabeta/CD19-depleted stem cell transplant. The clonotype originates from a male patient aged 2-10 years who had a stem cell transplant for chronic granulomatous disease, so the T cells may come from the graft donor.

This CDR3 reads CASSQPSTSLHLKAGELFF. For the CDR3, the DNA is TGTGCCAGCAGCCAACCCTCCACTTCATTACACCTCAAGGCCGGGGAGCTGTTTTTT. The V call is TRBV4-2, the J call TRBJ2-2, with D unresolved. CDR1 LGHNA and CDR2 YNFKEQ come from the germline V gene. CDR3 length: 19 amino acids. Deletions cut 2 bases from V and 6 bases from J, with 25 bases between.